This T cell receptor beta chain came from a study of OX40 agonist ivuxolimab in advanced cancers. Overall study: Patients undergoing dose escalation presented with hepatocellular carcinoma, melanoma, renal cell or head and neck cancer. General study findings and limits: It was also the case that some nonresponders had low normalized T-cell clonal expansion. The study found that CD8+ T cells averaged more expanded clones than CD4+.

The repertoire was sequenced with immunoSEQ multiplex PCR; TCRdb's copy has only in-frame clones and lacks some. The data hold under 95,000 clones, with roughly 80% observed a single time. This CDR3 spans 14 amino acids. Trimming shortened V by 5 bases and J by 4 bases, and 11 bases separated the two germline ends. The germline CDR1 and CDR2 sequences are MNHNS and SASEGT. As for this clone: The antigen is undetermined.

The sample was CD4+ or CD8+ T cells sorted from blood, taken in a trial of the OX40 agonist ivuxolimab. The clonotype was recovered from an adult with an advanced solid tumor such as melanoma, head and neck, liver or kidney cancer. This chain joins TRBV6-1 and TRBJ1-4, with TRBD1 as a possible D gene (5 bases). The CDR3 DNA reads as TGTGCCAGCAGTCAACGGGGACTTAATGAAAAACTGTTTTTT. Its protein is CASSQRGLNEKLFF.